This T cell receptor beta chain was observed in a study of molecular identifiers for immune sequencing clone quantification. This CDR3 is built from 15 residues. V gave up 6 bases and J gave up 3 bases, with 17 bases separating them. The germline V gene has CDR1 SEHNR and CDR2 FQNEAQ (reference sequence). Many counts were recorded for this clonotype. TCRdb fed the PCR reads into MiXCR, producing one record per CDR3 protein. Among some 680,000 distinct CDR3 sequences listed, about 25% were seen once. Sample: naive CD8+ T cells from blood, with Jurkat cell RNA spiked in. Subset given: FACS-sorted CD8+CD4-CCR7+CD45RA+ naive T cells. The V call is TRBV7-9, the J call TRBJ2-5; the D gene is possibly TRBD2 (5 bases). This TCR was recovered from a human donor in good health. Some libraries in this study had Jurkat cell RNA spiked in. Written as DNA, the CDR3 is TGTGCCAGCAGTCCTAGTTCGAGCGGAAAAGAGACCCAGTACTTC. Translated: CASSPSSSGKETQYF.